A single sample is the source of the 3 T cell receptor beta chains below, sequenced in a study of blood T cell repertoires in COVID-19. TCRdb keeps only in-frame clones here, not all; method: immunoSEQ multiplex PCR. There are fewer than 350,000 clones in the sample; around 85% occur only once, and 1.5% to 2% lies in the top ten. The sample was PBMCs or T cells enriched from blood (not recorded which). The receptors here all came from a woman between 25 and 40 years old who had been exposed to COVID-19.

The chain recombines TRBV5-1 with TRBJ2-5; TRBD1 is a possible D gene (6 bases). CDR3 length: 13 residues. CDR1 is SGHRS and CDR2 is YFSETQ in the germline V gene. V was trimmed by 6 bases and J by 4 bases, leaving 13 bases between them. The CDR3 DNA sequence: TGCGCCAGCAAGACCTCAGGGGTAGAGACCCAGTACTTC. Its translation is CASKTSGVETQYF.

CDR3 protein: CASNPGTGKINEQFF. CDR3 sequence (DNA): TGTGCCAGCAATCCCGGGACAGGGAAGATCAATGAGCAGTTCTTC. The chain joins TRBV5-4 to TRBJ2-1; TRBD1 matches 9 bases. J was trimmed by 6 bases and V by 6 bases; bases with no gene match: 10. Looked up from germline, CDR1 is SGHNT and CDR2 is YYREEE (reference sequence). The CDR3 loop spans 15 amino acids.

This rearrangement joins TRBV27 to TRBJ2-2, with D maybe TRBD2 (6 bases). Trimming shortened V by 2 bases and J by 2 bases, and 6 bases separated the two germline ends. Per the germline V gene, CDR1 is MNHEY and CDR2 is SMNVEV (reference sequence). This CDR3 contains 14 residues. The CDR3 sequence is CASSLGLNTGELFF. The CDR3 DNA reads TGTGCCAGCAGTTTAGGACTAAACACCGGGGAGCTGTTTTTT.